The 26 T cell receptor beta chains in this list originate from one sample, sequenced in a study of CD8+CD57+ T cells in acquired aplastic anemia. TCR beta VDJ and CDR3 profiles were obtained from a genomic DNA template. TCRdb used MiXCR to reprocess the reads, holding one entry per CDR3 protein. The data show over 200,000 distinct CDR3 sequences, roughly 57% seen once. Source material: sorted CD4+, CD8+, or CD8+CD57+ T cells (not recorded which) from PBMCs. The receptors come from a human donor in good health.

CDR3: CASNEGPGTSSEQYF. Written as DNA, the CDR3 is TGTGCCAGCAACGAAGGCCCAGGGACATCTAGCGAGCAGTACTTC. V is TRBV5-6 and J is TRBJ2-7, with D perhaps TRBD1 (6 bases). The germline V and J ends were trimmed by 6 bases and 6 bases, with 22 bases remaining between them. The CDR3 length is 15 residues. Germline lookup yields CDR1 SGHDT and CDR2 YYEEEE.

This clonotype was counted between two and nine times. V is TRBV19 and J is TRBJ2-1; perhaps TRBD2 as D (6 bases). The V and J ends lost 5 bases and 7 bases respectively, with 12 bases between them. Germline V CDR1 and CDR2: LNHDA, SQIVND (reference sequence). This CDR3 is 13 amino acids long. The CDR3 loop reads CASSLAAGNEQFF. Here the CDR3 DNA reads TGTGCCAGTAGTTTGGCCGCGGGGAATGAGCAGTTCTTC.

This clonotype was detected many times. The rearrangement links TRBV6-6 to TRBJ2-7; possibly TRBD2 for D (5 bases). Germline V gene lookup returns CDR1 MNHNY and CDR2 SVGAGI (reference sequence). This CDR3 is built from 16 residues. Trimming removed 8 bases at V and 4 bases at J, with 24 bases between. This CDR3 reads CASLTPGKSSDYEQYF. The CDR3 nucleotides are TGTGCCAGCCTGACTCCGGGGAAGTCCTCTGATTACGAGCAGTACTTC.

The rearrangement joins TRBV10-3 to TRBJ2-5; 9 bases match TRBD1. J gave up 5 bases and V 6 bases, and 7 bases lay outside the gene matches. CDR1 is ENHRY and CDR2 is SYGVKD in the germline V gene. This CDR3 has 14 amino acids. The CDR3 is CAISTGGAGETQYF. CDR3 nucleotide sequence: TGTGCCATCAGCACAGGGGGCGCGGGGGAGACCCAGTACTTC.

This rearrangement joins TRBV9 to TRBJ2-2, with 9 nucleotides matching TRBD2. J lost 4 bases, V lost 2 bases, and 6 bases had no gene match. Germline lookup yields CDR1 SGDLS and CDR2 YYNGEE. This CDR3 is built from 16 residues. Written as DNA, the CDR3 is TGTGCCAGCAGCGTTAGCGGGAGCGCTGCCACCGGGGAGCTGTTTTTT. Its protein product is CASSVSGSAATGELFF.

The chain couples TRBV7-9 to TRBJ2-5; TRBD1 might be the D (6 bases). The V and J ends lost 0 bases and 5 bases respectively, with 13 bases between them. Germline V gene data show CDR1 as SEHNR and CDR2 as FQNEAQ (reference sequence). The CDR3 spans 15 residues. The CDR3 loop reads CASSLAQGWRETQYF. DNA of the CDR3: TGTGCCAGCAGCTTAGCCCAGGGGTGGAGGGAGACCCAGTACTTC.

Comments on this clonotype: This may be a read error, as it is one base from a much larger clone. The chain is built from TRBV3-1 and TRBJ2-7; D gene uncertain. Germline V gene data show CDR1 as LGHDT and CDR2 as YNNKEL (reference sequence). The CDR3 sequence is 11 residues long. Trimming removed 3 bases at V and 6 bases at J, with 6 bases between. The CDR3, as DNA: TGTGCCAGCAGCCACGCAGGCGAGCAGTACTTC. It encodes CASSHAGEQYF.

The chain combines TRBV7-8 with TRBJ1-1, with D uncertain. V was clipped by 1 base and J by 0 bases, with 6 bases between them. The CDR3 extends over 14 amino acids. From germline, CDR1 is SGHVS and CDR2 FQNEAQ. DNA for the CDR3: TGTGCCAGCAGCTTAGAGATCATGAACACTGAAGCTTTCTTT. Translating gives CASSLEIMNTEAFF.

This rearrangement joins TRBV29-1 to TRBJ2-7, with 8 bases identical to TRBD2. J lost 4 bases, V lost 7 bases, and 9 bases had no gene match. This CDR3 spans 13 amino acids. CDR1 is SQVTM and CDR2 is ANQGSEA in the germline V gene. CDR3 bases: TGCAGCGGTAACAGCGGGAGTACGTACGAGCAGTACTTC. This sequence encodes CSGNSGSTYEQYF.

CDR3 loop: CSAREQGPIHEQYF. In DNA, the CDR3 is TGCAGTGCTAGAGAACAGGGCCCAATTCACGAGCAGTACTTC. This chain joins TRBV20-1 and TRBJ2-7, with D possibly matching TRBD1 (6 bases). With 0 bases removed from V and 5 bases from J, the gap between germline ends came to 14 bases. The length of the CDR3 is 14 residues. Germline V gene data show CDR1 as DFQATT and CDR2 as SNEGSKA (reference sequence).

The CDR3 loop reads CASSVSRGHYNEQFF. CDR3 DNA: TGTGCCAGCAGCGTATCGCGGGGGCACTACAATGAGCAGTTCTTC. The chain uses TRBV9 and TRBJ2-1, with D possibly matching TRBD2 (7 bases). CDR3 length: 15 residues. Germline V gives CDR1 SGDLS, CDR2 YYNGEE. V shed 1 base and J shed 3 bases, with 11 bases lying between them.

V gene TRBV2 combines with J gene TRBJ2-1, with D tentatively TRBD1 (5 bases). CDR3 length: 11 amino acids. Per the germline V gene, CDR1 is SNHLY and CDR2 is FYNNEI. The V end lost 11 bases, the J end lost 4 bases, and 9 bases lay between the germline ends. The DNA for the CDR3 is TGTGCCGGACAAGAATACAATGAGCAGTTCTTC. Its protein is CAGQEYNEQFF.

DNA for the CDR3: TGTGCCAGTAGTATAGACAGGGGGGACGAGCAGTACTTC. As protein: CASSIDRGDEQYF. The genes are TRBV19 and TRBJ2-7, with D tentatively TRBD1 (7 bases). Trimming cost V 0 bases and J 5 bases, with 8 bases left between them. The germline gives CDR1 LNHDA, CDR2 SQIVND (reference sequence). This CDR3 contains 13 residues.

This clonotype was counted a single time. The chain couples TRBV20-1 to TRBJ2-7; 10 bases are shared with TRBD1. Looked up from germline, CDR1 is DFQATT and CDR2 is SNEGSKA (reference sequence). Trimming removed 6 bases from V and 6 bases from J; junction bases left unmatched: 8. CDR3 length: 13 amino acids. The DNA of the CDR3 is TGCAGTGCCAAGGGACAGGGGACTATCGAGCAGTACTTC. It is translated as CSAKGQGTIEQYF.

This chain connects TRBV2 to TRBJ1-1; D gene uncertain. Trimming took 2 bases from V and 1 from J, leaving 11 bases between them. Germline loops: CDR1 SNHLY, CDR2 FYNNEI. The CDR3 spans 15 residues. The CDR3 DNA reads as TGTGCCAGCAGTGAACGAGGTGTGAGGAACACTGAAGCTTTCTTT. As protein: CASSERGVRNTEAFF.

The chain couples TRBV2 to TRBJ2-7; D unclear. CDR3 size: 13 residues. V was shortened by 3 bases and J by 1 base, with 7 bases between the two germline ends. CDR1 SNHLY and CDR2 FYNNEI come from the germline V gene. The CDR3 loop is CASSDPRSYEQYF. DNA for the CDR3: TGTGCCAGCAGTGACCCGAGATCCTACGAGCAGTACTTC.

The gene calls are TRBV7-9 and TRBJ1-5; D remains ambiguous. V lost 5 bases and J 7 bases, leaving 9 bases between the germline ends. The CDR3 sequence is 12 residues long. The germline V gene encodes CDR1 SEHNR and CDR2 FQNEAQ (reference sequence). CDR3 loop: CASSRLGQPQHF. CDR3 nucleotide sequence: TGTGCCAGCAGCCGACTAGGACAGCCCCAGCATTTT.

This clonotype came up many times. The chain carries TRBV7-9 and TRBJ2-7; 8 bases fit TRBD1. Germline lookup yields CDR1 SEHNR and CDR2 FQNEAQ (reference sequence). J lost 2 bases, V lost 4 bases, and 10 bases had no gene match. The CDR3 contains 16 residues. CDR3 nucleotides: TGTGCCAGCAGCTCAGGACAGGGAGATCGCCCCTACGAGCAGTACTTC. The encoded protein is CASSSGQGDRPYEQYF.

The rearrangement joins TRBV9 to TRBJ2-1; 12 nucleotides agree with TRBD2. The CDR3 loop spans 14 amino acids. Germline loops: CDR1 SGDLS, CDR2 YYNGEE. The J segment lost 7 bases and the V segment lost 6 bases, leaving 5 bases of the junction unmatched. The CDR3 loop reads CASTTGTSGNEQFF. The DNA for the CDR3 is TGTGCCAGCACCACAGGGACTAGCGGGAATGAGCAGTTCTTC.

V and J are TRBV29-1 and TRBJ2-2; D not resolved. Germline CDR1 reads SQVTM; CDR2 reads ANQGSEA. V lost 6 bases, J lost 8 bases, and 1 base lay in between. The CDR3 has 8 residues. The CDR3 nucleotides read TGCAGCGTGGGGGAGCTGTTTTTT. It encodes CSVGELFF.

In this sample, this clonotype turned up many times. The V and J genes are TRBV6-4 and TRBJ2-3; D not resolved. CDR1 is MRHNA, CDR2 SNTAGT, per germline. V shed 2 bases and J shed 2 bases, with 8 bases lying between them. This CDR3 is built from 14 residues. The CDR3 loop is CASSDAADTDTQYF. Written as DNA, the CDR3 is TGTGCCAGCAGTGACGCAGCAGACACAGATACGCAGTATTTT.

CDR3 sequence reads: CASSSGQGDTGELFF. CDR3 nucleotides: TGTGCCAGCAGTTCTGGACAGGGAGACACCGGGGAGCTGTTTTTT. The rearrangement joins TRBV7-2 to TRBJ2-2; 8 bases match TRBD1. V trimming: 6 bases; J trimming: 3 bases; junction bases outside the gene matches: 6. The CDR3 has 15 amino acids. The germline gives CDR1 SGHTA, CDR2 FQGNSA.

In this sample, this clonotype turned up many times. The rearrangement uses TRBV7-9 and TRBJ2-7; 16 bases are shared with TRBD2. The CDR3 has 15 amino acids. Trimming removed 7 bases from V and 6 bases from J; junction bases left unmatched: 6. In germline, CDR1 is SEHNR, CDR2 FQNEAQ (reference sequence). The DNA for the CDR3 is TGTGCCAGCAAGGGACTAGCGGGAGGGCCGGTCGAGCAGTACTTC. This encodes CASKGLAGGPVEQYF.

This clonotype turned up a few times. The chain employs TRBV7-9 and TRBJ2-6; D unresolved. This CDR3 has 18 amino acids. The V end was cut by 1 base, the J end by 6 bases, with 19 bases between. Germline V gene sequence: CDR1 SEHNR, CDR2 FQNEAQ (reference sequence). The CDR3 nucleotides read TGTGCCAGCAGCTTAGGTCAGGCAGAGCCCGACCTGGCCAACGTCCTGACTTTC. This gives the protein CASSLGQAEPDLANVLTF. Complete variable domain (other parts from reference TRBV7-9 and TRBJ2-6): DTGVSQNPRHKITKRGQNVTFRCDPISEHNRLYWYRQTLGQGPEFLTYFQNEAQLEKSRLLSDRFSAERPKGSFSTLEIQRTEQGDSAMYLCASSLGQAEPDLANVLTFGAGSRLTVL.

The chain is built from TRBV9 and TRBJ2-1, with D uncertain. V lost 1 base to trimming and J lost 16 bases, with 9 bases between them. This CDR3 contains 10 residues. Germline V gene lookup returns CDR1 SGDLS and CDR2 YYNGEE. For the CDR3, the DNA is TGTGCCAGCAGCGTAAAGAGAGGCTTCTTC. This codes for CASSVKRGFF.

This clonotype was found many times. This sequence joins TRBV2 and TRBJ2-7, with D unclear. Per germline, CDR1 SNHLY and CDR2 FYNNEI. CDR3 length: 11 residues. Deletions cut 6 bases from V and 6 bases from J, with 9 bases between. This CDR3 reads CASRSGSEQYF. The CDR3 DNA follows: TGTGCCAGCAGGTCCGGGTCCGAGCAGTACTTC.